This TCR beta chain is drawn from a study of blood T cells in healthy people across ages. Deletions cut 0 bases from V and 5 bases from J, with 20 bases between. The germline CDR1 and CDR2 sequences are SGHRS and YFSETQ. The length of the CDR3 is 17 residues. The people who gave samples were healthy Caucasians from Russia, aged roughly 6 to 95. PCR was performed a second time for about 7 to 12 cycles using a sample-barcoded 5' primer and a J-beta primer mix. A template-switch adaptor with 12 random nucleotides tagged each cDNA molecule. One entry per CDR3 protein, called by TCRdb with MiXCR from the 5' RACE reads. Of under 2,000,000 distinct CDR3 sequences listed, roughly 50% are singletons.

This clonotype was obtained from a woman in her forties in good health. The chain uses TRBV5-1 and TRBJ2-5; D possibly corresponds to TRBD1 (7 bases). The material sequenced was blood. The CDR3 sequence: CASSLDGGTAVRETQYF. DNA for the CDR3: TGCGCCAGCAGCTTGGACGGCGGGACAGCTGTCAGGGAGACCCAGTACTTC. Filled out from reference TRBV5-1 and TRBJ2-5, the complete variable domain reads KAGVTQTPRYLIKTRGQQVTLSCSPISGHRSVSWYQQTPGQGLQFLFEYFSETQRNKGNFPGRFSGRQFSNSRSEMNVSTLELGDSALYLCASSLDGGTAVRETQYFGPGTRLLVL.